This T cell receptor beta chain came from a study of cytomegalovirus exposure and HLA in healthy donors. Sequencing was performed with immunoSEQ multiplex PCR; in TCRdb, only in-frame clones are kept and a portion is missing. This sample yields 250,000 to 300,000 clones, of which 80% to 90% are seen a single time; around 1% belongs to the top ten. Sequencing was carried out using PBMCs. The receptor was derived from a woman between 18 and 29 years old in good health and CMV-seronegative.

The chain's CDR3 is CASSPLAGGYTF. Here the CDR3 DNA reads TGTGCCAGCAGTCCCCTGGCAGGCGGCTACACCTTC. V and J are TRBV28 and TRBJ1-2; D unresolved. The CDR3 covers 12 residues. Trimming took off 5 bases at V and 8 bases at J, with 12 bases between the two ends. CDR1 is MDHEN and CDR2 is SYDVKM in the germline V gene.